This TCR beta chain was found in a study of T cell responses to AZD1222 COVID-19 vaccine (dated by TCRdb to the early 2020s). Broadly, across the study: A total of 233 trial participants underwent TCR sequencing, of whom more than 200 had received two doses of AZD1222 and 26 had received two doses of the MenACWY control vaccine. Trial participants were enrolled by age into 18-55, 56-69 and 70-plus year subgroups, with roughly 150, 30 and 60 TCR-sequenced participants respectively.

Results the study describes overall, beyond this receptor: The 56-69-year group was small, and its depth increase did not reach significance, likely because of low power. Participants were mostly white British, with more females than males. The authors suggested clonal diversity may have been underestimated. Epitopes outside the regions mutated in the B.1.351 and B.1.1.7 variants were reportedly recognized by nearly half of the unique spike-specific TCRs. After two AZD1222 doses, both the breadth and the depth of spike-specific TCRs were significantly higher than at day 0 and than in MenACWY recipients. No day 14 peak-response samples were available, so repertoires were characterized only after the peak T cell response. Vaccine-associated CD4 TCRs spanned the whole spike protein, with dominant responses in regions 160-218 and 743-854. Conclusions about previously exposed vaccinees were limited because only 5 or 6 AZD1222 recipients were SARS-CoV-2 seropositive at baseline.

The CDR3 regions of human TCRbeta chains were analyzed by immunosequencing. As for the authors' bioinformatics: TCRs in the repertoires were matched against a reference library of SARS-CoV-2-specific TCRs that had been generated with the MIRA antigen-specificity platform. Breadth was defined as the fraction of unique TCRs that were SARS-CoV-2-associated. Depth was defined as the fraction of total T cells that were SARS-CoV-2-associated. Using the MIRA data, each spike-specific TCR was mapped to the spike region that the TCR reacts to and placed in a CD4 or CD8 class. Log10-transformed breadth and depth values were compared by one-way ANOVA with Sidak's multiple comparisons tests. The source is immuneACCESS, and TCRdb retained only in-frame sequences with V and J called. Part of the clones is not carried over; for the studies checked, unresolved V genes explain less than half of this, and the remainder is unexplained. Clonal size and the V and J genes are those of that table, whereas D and trimming came from the DNA. This sample comprises about 150,000 clones, approximately 92% of them detected only once. The ten largest clones represent approximately 3.4% of the sample.

Trimming takes 5 bases from V and 2 bases from J, and the germline ends sit 10 bases apart. In the germline V gene, CDR1 corresponds to SGHVS and CDR2 to FNYEAQ. Counted from cysteine to phenylalanine, this CDR3 has 14 amino acids. The retained sequence is limited to the CDR3, 42 bases, with the frame set at the first base. The time point label, as the study defines it: about 28 days (+/-7) after the second vaccine dose. AZD1222 recipients whose second dose came at about 4 weeks and those whose second dose came at about 12 weeks were combined into one group, since spike-specific TCR depth and breadth did not differ between the two schedules. Vaccinee samples came from UK trials COV001 and COV002, including a single-blind randomized controlled phase 2/3 trial of AZD1222 (ChAdOx1 nCoV-19) in healthy adults. For TCRbeta chain sequencing, PBMC samples were collected from trial participants at day 0 and at day 28 after the second dose.

Regarding this clone: Its specific antigen is unknown. Per-base qualities were not stored, and no clone one base away is much larger.

The source material was peripheral blood, sampled 28 days after the second AZD1222 dose. The sequence derives from an adult who received the AZD1222 COVID-19 vaccine. The receptor chain draws on TRBV7-6 and TRBJ1-5; no D gene call is confident. Read as DNA, the sequence is TGTGCCAGCAGCCGGACGCCGGGCAATCAGCCCCAGCATTTT. Translated, this is CASSRTPGNQPQHF.